One and the same sample provided the 22 T cell receptor beta chains below, sequenced in a study of T cell responses to AZD1222 COVID-19 vaccine. This table comes from immunoSEQ multiplex PCR, and its TCRdb copy is limited to in-frame clones, with some not included. Of about 130,000 clones listed, around 87% are singletons. The sample in question was peripheral blood, obtained on day 0 of AZD1222 vaccination. Receptors originate from an adult in good health.

V usage is TRBV7-6 and J usage is TRBJ2-1; D is possibly TRBD2 (5 bases). Trimming took off 1 base at V and 0 bases at J, with 10 bases between the two ends. The CDR3 spans 16 residues. Germline CDR1 SGHVS, CDR2 FNYEAQ. The CDR3 DNA follows: TGTGCCAGCAGCTTAGGCGACGGAGGCTCCTACAATGAGCAGTTCTTC. It is translated as CASSLGDGGSYNEQFF.

The chain is built from TRBV2 and TRBJ1-2, with D unclear. This CDR3 is 12 amino acids long. V was pared by 4 bases and J by 8 bases, with 11 bases between. Germline CDR1 and CDR2: SNHLY and FYNNEI. The CDR3 sequence: CASSVRVRGYTF. Written as DNA, the CDR3 is TGTGCCAGCAGTGTAAGGGTGCGGGGCTACACCTTC.

The chain combines TRBV28 with TRBJ2-7; 7 bases fit TRBD2. V lost 5 bases, J lost 1 base, and 8 bases stayed unmatched. The CDR3 has 15 amino acids. Germline CDR1 and CDR2: MDHEN and SYDVKM. The CDR3 DNA follows: TGTGCCAGCAGTAAACAGCGGGATTCGTCCTACGAGCAGTACTTC. Its protein is CASSKQRDSSYEQYF.

V usage is TRBV5-1 and J usage is TRBJ2-7; perhaps TRBD2 as D (5 bases). There are 13 residues in the CDR3. V was shortened by 2 bases and J by 5 bases, with 11 bases between the two germline ends. Germline V gene lookup returns CDR1 SGHRS and CDR2 YFSETQ. The CDR3 spells CASSFRGLNEQYF. The CDR3 coding sequence is TGCGCCAGCAGCTTCCGAGGGCTTAACGAGCAGTACTTC.

For this clone: The identical CDR3 is also encoded by other nucleotide sequences in the sample. The gene calls are TRBV9 and TRBJ2-7; possibly TRBD1 or TRBD2 for D (5 bases each). There are 13 residues in the CDR3. Germline CDR1 is SGDLS and CDR2 is YYNGEE. V dropped 0 bases and J dropped 6 bases, with 10 bases sitting between them. In DNA, the CDR3 is TGTGCCAGCAGCGTAGGGGGGTCCGGCGAGCAGTACTTC. This sequence encodes CASSVGGSGEQYF. The whole variable domain, remainder taken from reference TRBV9 and TRBJ2-7, is DSGVTQTPKHLITATGQRVTLRCSPRSGDLSVYWYQQSLDQGLQFLIQYYNGEERAKGNILERFSAQQFPDLHSELNLSSLELGDSALYFCASSVGGSGEQYFGPGTRLTVT.

The chain recombines TRBV5-1 with TRBJ2-1; 14 nucleotides align to TRBD2. CDR3 length equals 17 residues. V shed 0 bases, J shed 7 bases, and the junction held 6 bases outside the gene matches. Looked up from germline, CDR1 is SGHRS and CDR2 is YFSETQ. The CDR3 DNA is TGCGCCAGCAGCTTGGGACTAGCGGGGGGGCTGAGGAATGAGCAGTTCTTC. Its translation is CASSLGLAGGLRNEQFF. The variable domain in full, completed from reference TRBV5-1 and TRBJ2-1, reads KAGVTQTPRYLIKTRGQQVTLSCSPISGHRSVSWYQQTPGQGLQFLFEYFSETQRNKGNFPGRFSGRQFSNSRSEMNVSTLELGDSALYLCASSLGLAGGLRNEQFFGPGTRLTVL.

The rearrangement links TRBV18 to TRBJ2-4; D unclear. V lost 3 bases, J lost 4 bases, and 10 bases lay in between. CDR3 length equals 14 residues. Germline V gene data show CDR1 as KGHSH and CDR2 as LQKENI. CDR3 DNA sequence: TGTGCCAGCTCACCGGATGGAGAAAAAAACATTCAGTACTTC. Translating it yields CASSPDGEKNIQYF.

This clone was counted a few times. This sequence joins TRBV11-2 and TRBJ2-7; D call uncertain. V was clipped by 5 bases and J by 3 bases, with 8 bases between them. The CDR3 is 12 residues long. CDR1 is SGHAT, CDR2 FQNNGV, per germline. The CDR3 DNA follows: TGTGCCAGCAGCCGATGGGGCTACGAGCAGTACTTC. This gives the protein CASSRWGYEQYF.

The rearrangement joins TRBV4-1 to TRBJ2-1, with a weak D call TRBD2 (6 bases). The germline V and J ends were trimmed by 6 bases and 15 bases, with 15 bases remaining between them. The CDR3 is 11 amino acids. Germline V gene sequence: CDR1 MGHRA, CDR2 YSYEKL. For the CDR3, the DNA is TGCGCCAGCAGGAGGGGTACTAGCTTGTTCTTC. It yields the protein CASRRGTSLFF.

This clone showed up just a few times. CDR3 region: CASSKTGNSYEQYF. The CDR3 bases are TGTGCCAGCAGCAAGACAGGAAACTCCTACGAGCAGTACTTC. This sequence joins TRBV9 and TRBJ2-7, with D tentatively TRBD1 (6 bases). Germline CDR1 SGDLS, CDR2 YYNGEE. The CDR3 length is 14 residues. V shed 4 bases and J shed 0 bases, with 11 bases lying between them.

The rearrangement joins TRBV6-5 to TRBJ2-3; 8 positions match TRBD2. The CDR3 extends over 14 amino acids. The germline V gene has CDR1 MNHEY and CDR2 SVGAGI. V was clipped by 8 bases and J by 5 bases; unmatched bases: 9. The CDR3 loop reads CASGLAGTGDTQYF. Written as DNA, the CDR3 is TGTGCCAGCGGACTAGCTGGTACAGGAGATACGCAGTATTTT.

This clone was counted a single time. The chain combines TRBV19 with TRBJ2-2; 7 positions agree with TRBD1. The V gene's germline CDR1 is LNHDA and CDR2 SQIVND (reference sequence). J gave up 4 bases and V 3 bases, and 5 bases lay outside the gene matches. The CDR3 extends over 15 amino acids. The CDR3 here is CASSMTGLITGELFF. The CDR3 DNA sequence: TGTGCCAGTAGTATGACAGGGTTAATCACCGGGGAGCTGTTTTTT.

A single count supports this clone. The chain links TRBV27 to TRBJ1-5; D not certain. Germline lookup yields CDR1 MNHEY and CDR2 SMNVEV (reference sequence). Trimming removed 2 bases at V and 1 base at J, with 6 bases between. This CDR3 contains 14 residues. The CDR3 is CASSLVGSNQPQHF. CDR3 sequence (DNA): TGTGCCAGCAGTTTAGTAGGGAGCAATCAGCCCCAGCATTTT.

The chain links TRBV19 to TRBJ2-1, with D possibly TRBD2 on 5 matching bases. Trimming left V 3 bases short and J 4 bases short, with 13 bases between. Germline-derived CDR1 and CDR2 are LNHDA and SQIVND (reference sequence). This CDR3 has 15 amino acids. The CDR3 DNA sequence: TGTGCCAGTAGTATCGGTCTAGCCCAATACAATGAGCAGTTCTTC. It translates to CASSIGLAQYNEQFF.

Worth noting for this clone: This sample also contains other DNA sequences that code for the same CDR3. This chain uses TRBV6-5 with TRBJ1-1; D might be TRBD1 (5 bases). CDR3 length equals 13 residues. CDR1 is MNHEY, CDR2 SVGAGI, per germline. Trimming removed 5 bases at V and 4 bases at J, with 11 bases between. Here the CDR3 reads CASSRGRGTEAFF. Here the CDR3 DNA reads TGTGCCAGCAGTCGGGGCCGAGGCACTGAAGCTTTCTTT.

This chain links TRBV7-9 with TRBJ2-1; D possibly corresponds to TRBD2 (5 bases). The CDR3 length is 14 residues. V lost 5 bases, J lost 3 bases, and 11 bases lay in between. CDR1 and CDR2 from the germline V gene are SEHNR and FQNEAQ (reference sequence). The CDR3 is CASSLREGYNEQFF. CDR3 coding DNA: TGTGCCAGCAGCCTCCGAGAGGGCTACAATGAGCAGTTCTTC.

CDR3 sequence reads: CASSEGGAPSYEQYF. The CDR3 DNA reads as TGTGCCAGCAGTGAAGGAGGGGCCCCATCCTACGAGCAGTACTTC. The chain carries TRBV6-1 and TRBJ2-7; possibly TRBD1 or TRBD2 for D (5 bases each). V was shortened by 1 base and J by 1 base, with 11 bases between the two germline ends. This CDR3 is 15 amino acids long. Germline V gives CDR1 MNHNS, CDR2 SASEGT.

V and J are TRBV9 and TRBJ2-2, with TRBD1 matching 8 bases. Germline values: CDR1 SGDLS, CDR2 YYNGEE. The CDR3 is 17 residues long. The V and J ends lost 0 bases and 0 bases, in that order; junction bases with no gene match: 4. The CDR3 loop reads CASSVALTGANTGELFF. DNA of the CDR3: TGTGCCAGCAGCGTAGCCCTGACAGGGGCGAACACCGGGGAGCTGTTTTTT.

This clone was seen only once. The J gene is TRBJ2-3, the V gene TRBV9, with 8 bases that match TRBD2. Germline assignment: CDR1 SGDLS and CDR2 YYNGEE. The V and J ends lost 1 base and 0 bases, in that order; junction bases with no gene match: 10. This CDR3 spans 18 amino acids. CDR3 sequence reads: CASSVLSGSAFSTDTQYF. The CDR3 coding sequence is TGTGCCAGCAGCGTACTAAGCGGGAGTGCGTTCAGCACAGATACGCAGTATTTT. The complete variable domain, with remaining parts taken from reference TRBV9 and TRBJ2-3, reads DSGVTQTPKHLITATGQRVTLRCSPRSGDLSVYWYQQSLDQGLQFLIQYYNGEERAKGNILERFSAQQFPDLHSELNLSSLELGDSALYFCASSVLSGSAFSTDTQYFGPGTRLTVL.

This chain links TRBV28 with TRBJ1-2, with 9 bases lining up with TRBD1. This CDR3 region has 14 residues. Trimming removed 6 bases from V and 2 bases from J; junction bases left unmatched: 4. Germline V CDR1 and CDR2: MDHEN, SYDVKM. In DNA, the CDR3 is TGTGCCAGCAGGGGGACAGGGCAGAACTATGGCTACACCTTC. Protein product: CASRGTGQNYGYTF.

This clone was seen only a few times. The chain couples TRBV19 to TRBJ1-1, with D possibly matching TRBD1 (5 bases). The CDR3 is 12 amino acids. Trimming stripped 10 bases from V and 1 base from J, with 10 bases between. Per the germline V gene, CDR1 is LNHDA and CDR2 is SQIVND (reference sequence). The CDR3 DNA sequence: TGTGCCACCACCCAGGGGAACACTGAAGCTTTCTTT. Amino acids: CATTQGNTEAFF.

This clone was observed a single time. The V and J genes are TRBV18 and TRBJ1-4; 8 bases align to TRBD1. After removal of 2 bases from V and 5 bases from J, the junction contained 10 bases not matched to a gene. The CDR3 has 17 amino acids. Germline CDR1 and CDR2: KGHSH and LQKENI. CDR3 in DNA: TGTGCCAGCTCACCATCGGCCAGGGGGCGAGAGAATGAAAAACTGTTTTTT. Protein product: CASSPSARGRENEKLFF.